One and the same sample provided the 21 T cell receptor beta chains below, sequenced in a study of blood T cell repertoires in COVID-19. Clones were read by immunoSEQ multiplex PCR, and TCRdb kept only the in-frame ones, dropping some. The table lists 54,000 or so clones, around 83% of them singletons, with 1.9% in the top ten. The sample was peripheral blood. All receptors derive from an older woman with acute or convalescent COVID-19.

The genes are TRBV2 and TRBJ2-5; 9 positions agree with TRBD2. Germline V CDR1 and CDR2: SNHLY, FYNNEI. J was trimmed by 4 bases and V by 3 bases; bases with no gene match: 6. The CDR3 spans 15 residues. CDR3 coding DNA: TGTGCCAGCAGTGATATGGCGGGAGGGGGAGAGACCCAGTACTTC. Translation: CASSDMAGGGETQYF.

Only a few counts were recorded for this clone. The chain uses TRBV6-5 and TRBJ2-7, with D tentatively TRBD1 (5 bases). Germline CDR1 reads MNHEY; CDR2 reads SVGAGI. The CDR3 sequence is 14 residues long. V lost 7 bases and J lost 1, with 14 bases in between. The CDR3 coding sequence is TGTGCCAGCAACAGAGACAGAACGTCCTACGAGCAGTACTTC. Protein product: CASNRDRTSYEQYF.

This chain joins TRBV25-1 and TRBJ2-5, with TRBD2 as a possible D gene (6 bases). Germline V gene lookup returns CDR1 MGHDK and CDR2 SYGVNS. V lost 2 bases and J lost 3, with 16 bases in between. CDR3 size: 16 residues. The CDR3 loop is CASSEIYGRGEETQYF. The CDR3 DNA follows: TGTGCCAGCAGTGAAATTTACGGGAGAGGGGAAGAGACCCAGTACTTC.

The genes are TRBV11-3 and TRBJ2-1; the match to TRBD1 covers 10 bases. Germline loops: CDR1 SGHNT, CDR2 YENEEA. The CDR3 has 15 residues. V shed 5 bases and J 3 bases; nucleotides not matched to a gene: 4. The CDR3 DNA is TGTGCCAGCAGCCCGGGACAGGGGCTCTACAATGAGCAGTTCTTC. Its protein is CASSPGQGLYNEQFF.

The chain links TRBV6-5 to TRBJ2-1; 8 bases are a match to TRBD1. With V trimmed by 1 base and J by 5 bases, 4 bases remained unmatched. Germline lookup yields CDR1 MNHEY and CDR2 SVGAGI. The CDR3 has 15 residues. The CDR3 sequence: CASSYYGQGDNEQFF. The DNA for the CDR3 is TGTGCCAGCAGTTACTACGGACAGGGTGACAATGAGCAGTTCTTC.

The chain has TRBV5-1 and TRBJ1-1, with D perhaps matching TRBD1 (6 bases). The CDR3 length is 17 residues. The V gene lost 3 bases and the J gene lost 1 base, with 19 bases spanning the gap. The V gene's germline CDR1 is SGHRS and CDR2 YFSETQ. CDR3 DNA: TGCGCCAGCAGCTCTGGACAGCAACACTTGACGAACACTGAAGCTTTCTTT. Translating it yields CASSSGQQHLTNTEAFF.

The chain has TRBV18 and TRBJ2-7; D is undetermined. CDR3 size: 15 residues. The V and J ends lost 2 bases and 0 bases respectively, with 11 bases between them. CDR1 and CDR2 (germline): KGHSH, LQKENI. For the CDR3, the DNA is TGTGCCAGCTCACCAAATGTGTGGAGCTCCTACGAGCAGTACTTC. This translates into CASSPNVWSSYEQYF.

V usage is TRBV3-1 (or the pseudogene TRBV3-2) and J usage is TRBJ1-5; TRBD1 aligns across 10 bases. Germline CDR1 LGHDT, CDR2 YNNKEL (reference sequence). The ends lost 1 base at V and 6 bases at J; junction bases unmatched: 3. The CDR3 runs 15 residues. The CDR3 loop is CASSQGGTGAQPQHF. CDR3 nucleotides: TGTGCCAGCAGCCAAGGGGGGACAGGGGCTCAGCCCCAGCATTTT.

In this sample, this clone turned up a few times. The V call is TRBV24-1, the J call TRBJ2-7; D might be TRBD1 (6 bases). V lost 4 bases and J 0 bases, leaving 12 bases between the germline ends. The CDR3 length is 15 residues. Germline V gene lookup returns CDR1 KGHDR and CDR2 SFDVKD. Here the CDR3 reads CATSDSGTNSYEQYF. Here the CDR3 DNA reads TGTGCCACCAGTGACTCCGGGACAAACTCCTACGAGCAGTACTTC.

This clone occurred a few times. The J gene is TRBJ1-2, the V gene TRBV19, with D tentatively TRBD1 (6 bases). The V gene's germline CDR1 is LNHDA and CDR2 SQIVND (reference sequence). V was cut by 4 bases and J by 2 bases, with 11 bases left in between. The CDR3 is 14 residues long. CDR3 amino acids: CASSTRQVNYGYTF. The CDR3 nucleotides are TGTGCCAGTAGTACGAGACAGGTCAACTATGGCTACACCTTC.

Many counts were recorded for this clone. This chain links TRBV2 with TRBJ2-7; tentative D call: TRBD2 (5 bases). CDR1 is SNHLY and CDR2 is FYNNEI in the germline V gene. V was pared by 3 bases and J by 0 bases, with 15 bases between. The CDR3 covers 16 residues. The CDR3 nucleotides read TGTGCCAGCAGTGATTCTGGACGGGGTAGCTCCTACGAGCAGTACTTC. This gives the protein CASSDSGRGSSYEQYF. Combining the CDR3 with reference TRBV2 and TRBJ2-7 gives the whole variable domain EPEVTQTPSHQVTQMGQEVILRCVPISNHLYFYWYRQILGQKVEFLVSFYNNEISEKSEIFDDQFSVERPDGSNFTLKIRSTKLEDSAMYFCASSDSGRGSSYEQYFGPGTRLTVT.

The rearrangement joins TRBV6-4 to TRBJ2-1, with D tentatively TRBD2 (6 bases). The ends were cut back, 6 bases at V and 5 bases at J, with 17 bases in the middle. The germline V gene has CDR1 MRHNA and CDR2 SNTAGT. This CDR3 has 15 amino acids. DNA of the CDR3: TGTGCCAGCAGGCTCCTCCGGGGAGGAAACAATGAGCAGTTCTTC. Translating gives CASRLLRGGNNEQFF.

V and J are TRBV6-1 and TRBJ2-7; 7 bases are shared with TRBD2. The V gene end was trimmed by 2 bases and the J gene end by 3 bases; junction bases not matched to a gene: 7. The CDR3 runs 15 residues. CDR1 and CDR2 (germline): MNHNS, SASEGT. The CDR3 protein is CASSERFGGSYEQYF. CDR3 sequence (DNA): TGTGCCAGCAGTGAACGGTTCGGGGGGAGCTACGAGCAGTACTTC.

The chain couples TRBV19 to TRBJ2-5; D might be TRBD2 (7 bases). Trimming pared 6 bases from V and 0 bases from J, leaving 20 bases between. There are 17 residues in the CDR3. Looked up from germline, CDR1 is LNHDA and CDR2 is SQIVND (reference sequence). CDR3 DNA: TGTGCCAGTAGGGGGGCAGGGAGGGCCGGGAACCAAGAGACCCAGTACTTC. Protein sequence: CASRGAGRAGNQETQYF.

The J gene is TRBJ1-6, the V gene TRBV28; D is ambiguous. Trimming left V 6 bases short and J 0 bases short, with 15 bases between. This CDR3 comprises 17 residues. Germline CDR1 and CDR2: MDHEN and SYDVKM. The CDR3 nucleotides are TGTGCCAGCAGCCCTCCTTTCACAGTCTCCTATAATTCACCCCTCCACTTT. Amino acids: CASSPPFTVSYNSPLHF.

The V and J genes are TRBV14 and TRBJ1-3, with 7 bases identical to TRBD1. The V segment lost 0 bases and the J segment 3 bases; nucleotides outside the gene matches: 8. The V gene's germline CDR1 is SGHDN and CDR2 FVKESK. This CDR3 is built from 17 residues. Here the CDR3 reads CASSQDPGGSFGNTIYF. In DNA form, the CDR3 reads TGTGCCAGCAGCCAAGACCCAGGGGGATCTTTTGGAAACACCATATATTTT.

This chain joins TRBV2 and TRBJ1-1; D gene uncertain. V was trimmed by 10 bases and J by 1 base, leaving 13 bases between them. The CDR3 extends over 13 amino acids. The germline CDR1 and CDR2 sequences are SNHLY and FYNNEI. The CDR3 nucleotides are TGTGCCATGACACTTGAAAAGAACACTGAAGCTTTCTTT. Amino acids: CAMTLEKNTEAFF. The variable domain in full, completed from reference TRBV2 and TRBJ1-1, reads EPEVTQTPSHQVTQMGQEVILRCVPISNHLYFYWYRQILGQKVEFLVSFYNNEISEKSEIFDDQFSVERPDGSNFTLKIRSTKLEDSAMYFCAMTLEKNTEAFFGQGTRLTVV.

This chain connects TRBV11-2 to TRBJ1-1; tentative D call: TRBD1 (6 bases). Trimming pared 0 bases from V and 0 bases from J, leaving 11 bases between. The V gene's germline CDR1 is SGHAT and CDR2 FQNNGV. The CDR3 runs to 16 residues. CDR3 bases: TGTGCCAGCAGCTTAGATTGGACAGCTCTGAACACTGAAGCTTTCTTT. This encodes CASSLDWTALNTEAFF.

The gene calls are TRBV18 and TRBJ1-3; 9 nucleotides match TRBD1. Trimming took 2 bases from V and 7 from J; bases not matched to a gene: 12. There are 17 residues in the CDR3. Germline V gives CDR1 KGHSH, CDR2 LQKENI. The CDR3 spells CASSPYTGQGNRNTIYF. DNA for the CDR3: TGTGCCAGCTCACCATATACAGGACAGGGGAATCGGAACACCATATATTTT.

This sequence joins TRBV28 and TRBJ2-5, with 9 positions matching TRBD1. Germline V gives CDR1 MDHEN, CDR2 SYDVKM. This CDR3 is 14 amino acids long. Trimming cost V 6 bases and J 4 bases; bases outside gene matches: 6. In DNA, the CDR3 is TGTGCCAGCAGACAAACGGGACAGGGAGAGACCCAGTACTTC. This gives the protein CASRQTGQGETQYF. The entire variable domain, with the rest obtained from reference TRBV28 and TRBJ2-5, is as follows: DVKVTQSSRYLVKRTGEKVFLECVQDMDHENMFWYRQDPGLGLRLIYFSYDVKMKEKGDIPEGYSVSREKKERFSLILESASTNQTSMYLCASRQTGQGETQYFGPGTRLLVL.

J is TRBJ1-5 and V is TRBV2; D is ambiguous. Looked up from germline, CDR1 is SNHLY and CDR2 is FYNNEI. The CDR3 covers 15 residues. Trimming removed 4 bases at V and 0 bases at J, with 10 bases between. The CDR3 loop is CASSVQVSSNQPQHF. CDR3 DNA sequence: TGTGCCAGCAGTGTCCAGGTCTCTAGCAATCAGCCCCAGCATTTT.